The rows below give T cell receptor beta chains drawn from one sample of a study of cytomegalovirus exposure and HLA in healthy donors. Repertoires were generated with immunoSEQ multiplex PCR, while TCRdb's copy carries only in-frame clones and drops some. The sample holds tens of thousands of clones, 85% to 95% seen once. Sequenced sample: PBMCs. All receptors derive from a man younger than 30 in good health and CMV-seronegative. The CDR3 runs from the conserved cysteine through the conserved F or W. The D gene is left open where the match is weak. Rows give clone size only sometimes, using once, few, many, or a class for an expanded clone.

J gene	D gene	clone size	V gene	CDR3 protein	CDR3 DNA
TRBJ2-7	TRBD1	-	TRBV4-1	CASSQPFGTGVYEQYF	TGCGCCAGCAGCCAACCCTTCGGGACAGGGGTTTACGAGCAGTACTTC
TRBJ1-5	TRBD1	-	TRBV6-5	CASSLSDRDQPQHF	TGTGCCAGCAGCTTATCGGACAGGGATCAGCCCCAGCATTTT
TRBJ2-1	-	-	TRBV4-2	CASSLDSEPYNEQFF	TGTGCCAGCAGTTTAGACAGTGAACCCTACAATGAGCAGTTCTTC
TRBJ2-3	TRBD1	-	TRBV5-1	CASSQPPGQGGDTQYF	TGCGCCAGCAGCCAACCTCCGGGACAGGGGGGAGATACGCAGTATTTT
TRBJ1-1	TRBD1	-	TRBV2	CASSIQGGNTEAFF	TGTGCCAGCAGTATACAGGGGGGGAACACTGAAGCTTTCTTT
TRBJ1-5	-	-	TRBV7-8	CASSQPYPGEHGNQPQHF	TGTGCCAGCAGCCAGCCTTACCCAGGGGAGCATGGCAATCAGCCCCAGCATTTT
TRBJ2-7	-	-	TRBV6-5	CASRRAYEQYF	TGTGCCAGCAGGCGTGCCTACGAGCAGTACTTC
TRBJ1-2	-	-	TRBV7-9	CASSLASGGRVGYTF	TGTGCCAGCAGCTTAGCCAGCGGGGGGCGCGTTGGCTACACCTTC
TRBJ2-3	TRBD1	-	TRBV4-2	CASSQGTGQGDTQYF	TGTGCCAGCAGCCAAGGGACAGGGCAGGGAGATACGCAGTATTTT
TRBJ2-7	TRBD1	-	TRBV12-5	CASGPLTGGYEQYF	TGTGCTAGTGGTCCCCTCACAGGGGGATACGAGCAGTACTTC
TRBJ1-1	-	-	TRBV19	CASSPGAVEAFF	TGTGCCAGTAGCCCAGGGGCCGTTGAAGCTTTCTTT
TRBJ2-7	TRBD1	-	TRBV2	CASNLDRGFYEQYF	TGTGCCAGCAATTTAGACAGGGGCTTCTACGAGCAGTACTTC
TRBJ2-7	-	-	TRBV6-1	CASRGAGRVYEQYF	TGTGCCAGCAGGGGGGCGGGTCGGGTCTACGAGCAGTACTTC
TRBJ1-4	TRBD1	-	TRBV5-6	CASSRGTGTGPEKLFF	TGTGCCAGCAGCCGAGGGACCGGGACAGGGCCTGAAAAACTGTTTTTT
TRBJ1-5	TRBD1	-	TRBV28	CASSSPVGTDNQPQHF	TGTGCCAGCAGCTCCCCTGTAGGGACAGATAATCAGCCCCAGCATTTT
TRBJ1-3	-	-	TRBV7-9	CASSGTGTPFSGNTIYF	TGTGCCAGCAGCGGGACCGGGACACCTTTCTCTGGAAACACCATATATTTT
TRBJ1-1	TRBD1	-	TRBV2	CASSRDRDGEAFF	TGTGCCAGCTCCAGGGACAGGGACGGTGAAGCTTTCTTT
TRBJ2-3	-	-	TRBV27	CASSKSDYSSTDTQYF	TGTGCCAGCAGTAAGAGCGACTATTCTAGCACAGATACGCAGTATTTT
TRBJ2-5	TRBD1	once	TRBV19	CASSTTGGLETQYF	TGTGCCAGTAGTACTACAGGGGGCTTGGAGACCCAGTACTTC
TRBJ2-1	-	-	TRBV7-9	CASTLTGDEQFF	TGTGCCAGCACCCTTACCGGTGATGAGCAGTTCTTC
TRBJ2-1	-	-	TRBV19	CASSMGPRLGDNEQFF	TGTGCCAGTAGTATGGGACCGAGACTAGGAGACAATGAGCAGTTCTTC
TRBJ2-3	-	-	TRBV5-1	CASSLGATADTQYF	TGCGCCAGCAGCTTGGGGGCCACTGCAGATACGCAGTATTTT
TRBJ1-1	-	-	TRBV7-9	CASSLRGRDYRENTEAFF	TGTGCCAGCAGCTTACGGGGCAGGGATTACAGGGAGAACACTGAAGCTTTCTTT
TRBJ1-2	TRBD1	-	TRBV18	CASSPDRDHGYTF	TGTGCCAGCTCACCCGACAGGGATCATGGCTACACCTTC
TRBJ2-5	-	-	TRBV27	CASSLSGDAPETQYF	TGTGCCAGCAGTTTATCCGGGGATGCCCCAGAGACCCAGTACTTC
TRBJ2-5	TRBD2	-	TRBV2	CASRQTSGRVETQYF	TGTGCCAGCAGGCAGACTAGCGGGAGGGTTGAGACCCAGTACTTC
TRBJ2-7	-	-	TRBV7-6	CASSPTYRDLGRYEQYF	TGTGCCAGCAGCCCAACGTACAGGGATTTAGGAAGGTACGAGCAGTACTTC
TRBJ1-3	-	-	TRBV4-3	CASSQDSGVTIYF	TGCGCCAGCAGCCAAGACAGCGGCGTCACCATATATTTT
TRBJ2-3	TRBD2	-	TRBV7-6	CASSLHLLAGQDTQYF	TGTGCCAGCAGCCTCCACCTACTAGCGGGCCAAGATACGCAGTATTTT
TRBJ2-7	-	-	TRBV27	CASSLSFQGTYEQYF	TGTGCCAGCAGTTTATCCTTCCAGGGGACCTACGAGCAGTACTTC
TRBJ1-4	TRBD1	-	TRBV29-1	CSVSGGPANEKLFF	TGCAGCGTTTCAGGGGGGCCAGCTAATGAAAAACTGTTTTTT
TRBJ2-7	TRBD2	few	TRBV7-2	CASTPRSQSGGPGEQYF	TGTGCCAGCACCCCCCGTTCCCAAAGCGGGGGGCCGGGGGAGCAGTACTTC
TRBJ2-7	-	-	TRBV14	CASSQVLYEQYF	TGTGCCAGCAGCCAAGTCCTCTACGAGCAGTACTTC
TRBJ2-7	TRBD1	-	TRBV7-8	CASSRATGTGNGEQYF	TGTGCCAGCAGCCGGGCCACCGGGACAGGGAACGGCGAGCAGTACTTC